The 30 T cell receptor beta chains reported below all come from one sample, sequenced in a study of human T cells and chemical hapten exposure. TCRdb independently ran MiXCR on the RACE reads; one entry per CDR3 protein. The sample includes approximately 260,000 distinct CDR3 sequences, 8.6% of them seen just once. Time point reported: pre-sensitization, week 0. Noted treatment: therapeutic diphenylcyclopropenone sensitization with weekly scalp DPC. This specimen consisted of whole blood, obtained in connection with sensitization to the hapten diphenylcyclopropenone (DPC). Every receptor here comes from a woman between 40 and 50 years old with alopecia areata. Some clones in this sample may be carry-over from other donors' samples.

CDR3 protein: CASSRTGGSSSYEQYF. CDR3 nucleotide sequence: TGTGCCAGCAGTCGGACAGGGGGAAGTAGCTCCTACGAGCAGTACTTC. The V gene is TRBV28, the J gene TRBJ2-7, with 10 bases matching TRBD1. The V and J ends lost 5 bases and 0 bases, in that order; junction bases with no gene match: 7. There are 16 residues in the CDR3. CDR1 and CDR2 (germline): MDHEN, SYDVKM.

This clonotype came up a few times. This rearrangement joins TRBV7-2 to TRBJ2-1; D is possibly TRBD2 (6 bases). Trimming shortened V by 1 base and J by 15 bases, and 16 bases separated the two germline ends. Per the germline V gene, CDR1 is SGHTA and CDR2 is FQGNSA. This CDR3 has 13 residues. CDR3 sequence reads: CASSLGFSGLLFF. CDR3 DNA: TGTGCCAGCAGCTTAGGATTTTCGGGACTTTTGTTCTTC.

The chain carries TRBV6-5 and TRBJ2-3; 7 bases fit TRBD2. The V gene's germline CDR1 is MNHEY and CDR2 SVGAGI. V lost 0 bases and J lost 1; bases outside the gene matches: 7. This CDR3 spans 17 amino acids. In DNA form, the CDR3 reads TGTGCCAGCAGTTACTCATGGGGGGGAGTAGGCACAGATACGCAGTATTTT. It specifies CASSYSWGGVGTDTQYF.

The sample holds many counts of this clonotype. The V and J genes are TRBV6-2 or TRBV6-3 and TRBJ1-2; D remains ambiguous. In germline, CDR1 is MNHEY, CDR2 SVGEGT. The CDR3 contains 14 residues. Trimming took 6 bases from V and 4 from J, leaving 15 bases between them. As DNA, the CDR3 is TGTGCCAGCAGGGATCCTCAACCACTCTATGGCTACACCTTC. It yields the protein CASRDPQPLYGYTF.

The chain couples TRBV10-3 to TRBJ2-7, with 7 bases fitting TRBD1. Trimming cost V 6 bases and J 3 bases; bases outside gene matches: 8. This CDR3 spans 14 amino acids. Per germline, CDR1 ENHRY and CDR2 SYGVKD. The CDR3 here is CAIRRDSYLYEQYF. The CDR3 region has the DNA TGTGCCATCAGGAGGGACAGCTACCTCTACGAGCAGTACTTC.

This clonotype was picked up a small number of times. V usage is TRBV25-1 and J usage is TRBJ1-6, with unresolved D. In germline, CDR1 is MGHDK, CDR2 SYGVNS. Trimming took 1 base from V and 9 from J, leaving 13 bases between them. The CDR3 runs to 15 residues. The CDR3 coding sequence is TGTGCCAGCAGTGAATTTGGGTCTGGGAGTTCACCCCTCCACTTT. Translated: CASSEFGSGSSPLHF. Full variable domain (missing parts from reference TRBV25-1 and TRBJ1-6): EADIYQTPRYLVIGTGKKITLECSQTMGHDKMYWYQQDPGMELHLIHYSYGVNSTEKGDLSSESTVSRIRTEHFPLTLESARPSHTSQYLCASSEFGSGSSPLHFGNGTRLTVT.

This clonotype was counted ten times or more. The chain uses TRBV7-2 and TRBJ2-1; D possibly corresponds to TRBD1 (8 bases). The V and J ends lost 3 bases and 5 bases respectively, with 23 bases between them. CDR3 length equals 18 residues. CDR1 is SGHTA, CDR2 FQGNSA, per germline. DNA for the CDR3: TGTGCCAGCAGCTTGGTTAACGACAGGGGAGGGAGGAACAATGAGCAGTTCTTC. This translates into CASSLVNDRGGRNNEQFF.

The genes are TRBV11-2 and TRBJ2-5; a possible D gene is TRBD1 (6 bases). Per the germline V gene, CDR1 is SGHAT and CDR2 is FQNNGV. CDR3 length: 13 residues. V was cut by 7 bases and J by 2 bases, with 11 bases left in between. CDR3 nucleotide sequence: TGTGCCAGCACCCCAGGGACACAAGAGACCCAGTACTTC. It is translated as CASTPGTQETQYF.

The chain recombines TRBV6-5 with TRBJ1-1, with 7 positions matching TRBD1. V lost 0 bases and J lost 0; bases outside the gene matches: 7. The CDR3 runs 17 residues. Germline-derived CDR1 and CDR2 are MNHEY and SVGAGI. The CDR3 spells CASSYSGQLLVNTEAFF. Written as DNA, the CDR3 is TGTGCCAGCAGTTACTCGGGACAGCTTTTAGTGAACACTGAAGCTTTCTTT.

The chain employs TRBV12-3 or TRBV12-4 and TRBJ2-2; tentatively, D is TRBD1 (6 bases). The CDR3 length is 16 residues. V shed 5 bases and J shed 3 bases, with 16 bases lying between them. In DNA, the CDR3 is TGTGCCAGCAGTACCTCCCCGGGACACGACACCGGGGAGCTGTTTTTT. Protein sequence: CASSTSPGHDTGELFF.

This clonotype was recorded many times. This chain uses TRBV6-2 or TRBV6-3 with TRBJ1-5, with 8 nucleotides matching TRBD1. V was clipped by 7 bases and J by 7 bases; unmatched bases: 6. The CDR3 consists of 13 residues. CDR1 and CDR2 from the germline V gene are MNHEY and SVGEGT. The CDR3 region has the DNA TGTGCCAGCACTACCGGACAGGGCCAGCCCCAGCATTTT. Its protein is CASTTGQGQPQHF.

The V call is TRBV4-2, the J call TRBJ1-4, with TRBD1 matching over 9 bases. Per germline, CDR1 LGHNA and CDR2 YNFKEQ. CDR3 size: 14 residues. V dropped 5 bases and J dropped 6; count of bases not matched to a gene: 4. The CDR3 sequence: CASSYRDRDEKLFF. CDR3 in DNA: TGTGCCAGCAGCTACCGGGACAGGGATGAAAAACTGTTTTTT.

V and J are TRBV9 and TRBJ1-3; D uncertain. Trimming took off 0 bases at V and 4 bases at J, with 14 bases between the two ends. There are 16 residues in the CDR3. The germline V gene encodes CDR1 SGDLS and CDR2 YYNGEE. In nucleotides, the CDR3 is TGTGCCAGCAGCGTAGACCGGGGAGTCGGGGGAAACACCATATATTTT. It encodes CASSVDRGVGGNTIYF.

This clonotype was seen a handful of times. The CDR3 bases are TGTGCCAGCAGCCAAGAACGGAGGGCCCTATCCTACGAGCAGTACTTC. Its translation is CASSQERRALSYEQYF. The chain combines TRBV4-2 with TRBJ2-7; possible D gene TRBD2, 6 bases. The CDR3 is 16 residues long. Germline loops: CDR1 LGHNA, CDR2 YNFKEQ. V was cut by 0 bases and J by 1 base, with 13 bases left in between.

This clonotype was detected many times. The V gene is TRBV28, the J gene TRBJ2-7; TRBD2 matches 7 bases. There are 14 residues in the CDR3. The trim removed 6 bases at V and 3 bases at J, leaving 8 bases unmatched. CDR1 MDHEN and CDR2 SYDVKM come from the germline V gene. The DNA for the CDR3 is TGTGCCAGCAGGATAGCGGGCAACCTCTACGAGCAGTACTTC. This sequence encodes CASRIAGNLYEQYF.

The chain has TRBV27 and TRBJ2-3, with 10 bases matching TRBD1. Trimming at V came to 3 bases and at J to 8 bases, leaving 5 bases not matched to a gene. The CDR3 totals 14 residues. The germline gives CDR1 MNHEY, CDR2 SMNVEV (reference sequence). In nucleotides, the CDR3 is TGTGCCAGCAGTTTCCGGGACAGGGGCGGTACGCAGTATTTT. This gives the protein CASSFRDRGGTQYF.

This clonotype was picked up many times. The chain has TRBV6-5 and TRBJ2-5, with TRBD1 matching over 8 bases. This CDR3 comprises 14 residues. Unmatched junction bases numbered 11, after V lost 9 bases and J lost 5 bases. The V gene's germline CDR1 is MNHEY and CDR2 SVGAGI. This CDR3 reads CASARTGFGETQYF. CDR3 nucleotides: TGTGCCAGTGCTCGGACAGGGTTCGGGGAGACCCAGTACTTC.

This sequence joins TRBV10-3 and TRBJ1-4; a weak D match, TRBD1 (5 bases). CDR1 ENHRY and CDR2 SYGVKD come from the germline V gene. This CDR3 has 16 amino acids. The ends were cut back, 0 bases at V and 8 bases at J, with 16 bases in the middle. Written as DNA, the CDR3 is TGTGCCATCAGTGAGTCGACACCGGGGGTTGGGGAAAAACTGTTTTTT. Amino acid sequence: CAISESTPGVGEKLFF.

This clonotype appeared a few times. The genes are TRBV9 and TRBJ2-1, with a possible D match to TRBD1 (6 bases). V lost 3 bases to trimming and J lost 4 bases, with 14 bases between them. Looked up from germline, CDR1 is SGDLS and CDR2 is YYNGEE. The CDR3 is 15 amino acids. The CDR3 DNA reads TGTGCCAGCAGCGCAGTAGGGGACACTTACAATGAGCAGTTCTTC. It yields the protein CASSAVGDTYNEQFF. The variable domain in full, with the rest retrieved from reference TRBV9 and TRBJ2-1, is DSGVTQTPKHLITATGQRVTLRCSPRSGDLSVYWYQQSLDQGLQFLIQYYNGEERAKGNILERFSAQQFPDLHSELNLSSLELGDSALYFCASSAVGDTYNEQFFGPGTRLTVL.

The table lists this clonotype with a few counts. This chain links TRBV6-6 with TRBJ2-1; 12 bases are a match to TRBD2. Per germline, CDR1 MNHNY and CDR2 SVGAGI (reference sequence). J was trimmed by 1 base and V by 6 bases; bases with no gene match: 10. This CDR3 has 18 amino acids. CDR3 loop: CASRSRLAGVRSYNEQFF. The CDR3 bases are TGTGCCAGCAGGTCAAGACTAGCGGGAGTGAGGTCCTACAATGAGCAGTTCTTC.

This clonotype was observed at least ten times. The CDR3 region has the DNA TGCAGTGCTCGCGTTGGGGGACCTGGAAACACCATATATTTT. Its protein is CSARVGGPGNTIYF. This rearrangement joins TRBV20-1 to TRBJ1-3; D is possibly TRBD1 (5 bases). V lost 5 bases, J lost 2 bases, and 13 bases lay in between. Germline CDR1 reads DFQATT; CDR2 reads SNEGSKA (reference sequence). CDR3 size: 14 residues.

J is TRBJ1-4 and V is TRBV24-1; 9 nucleotides line up with TRBD1. The germline gives CDR1 KGHDR, CDR2 SFDVKD. J lost 5 bases, V lost 3 bases, and 3 bases had no gene match. The CDR3 is 15 residues long. Here the CDR3 DNA reads TGTGCCACCAGTGATGGGACAGGGCCGAATGAAAAACTGTTTTTT. It codes for CATSDGTGPNEKLFF.

This clonotype was seen a few times. The CDR3 nucleotides read TGTGCCAGCAGTTCAGGGATGGGGAACTATGGCTACACCTTC. Its protein is CASSSGMGNYGYTF. V and J are TRBV27 and TRBJ1-2; D may be TRBD1 (5 bases). Trimming stripped 4 bases from V and 2 bases from J, with 11 bases between. Germline loops: CDR1 MNHEY, CDR2 SMNVEV (reference sequence). The CDR3 extends over 14 amino acids.

This chain links TRBV6-1 with TRBJ2-7; 7 nucleotides align to TRBD2. The CDR3 consists of 15 residues. The germline CDR1 and CDR2 sequences are MNHNS and SASEGT. Trimming cost V 6 bases and J 2 bases; bases outside gene matches: 10. In nucleotides, the CDR3 is TGTGCCAGCAGAGCCGGGACTACCTGGACCTACGAGCAGTACTTC. Encoded protein: CASRAGTTWTYEQYF.

This sequence joins TRBV7-8 and TRBJ2-5; the match to TRBD2 covers 12 bases. This CDR3 spans 15 amino acids. Germline values: CDR1 SGHVS, CDR2 FQNEAQ. J lost 5 bases, V lost 5 bases, and 6 bases had no gene match. CDR3 region: CASSAGLAGYETQYF. The CDR3 DNA reads TGTGCCAGCAGCGCGGGACTAGCGGGCTATGAGACCCAGTACTTC.

V gene TRBV7-9 combines with J gene TRBJ1-5; tentatively, D is TRBD1 (5 bases). Germline CDR1 and CDR2: SEHNR and FQNEAQ (reference sequence). There are 18 residues in the CDR3. Trimming left V 1 base short and J 0 bases short, with 16 bases between. CDR3 amino acids: CASSLGEGASYSNQPQHF. In nucleotides, the CDR3 is TGTGCCAGCAGCTTAGGGGAAGGGGCGTCGTATAGCAATCAGCCCCAGCATTTT.

The chain uses TRBV6-5 and TRBJ1-1; D perhaps matches TRBD1 (6 bases). Germline V gene lookup returns CDR1 MNHEY and CDR2 SVGAGI. The CDR3 loop spans 14 amino acids. Trimming took off 0 bases at V and 4 bases at J, with 9 bases between the two ends. DNA of the CDR3: TGTGCCAGCAGTTACTCGGACAGTATCACTGAAGCTTTCTTT. It codes for CASSYSDSITEAFF.

This clonotype was counted between two and nine times. This chain links TRBV9 with TRBJ2-7, with 10 positions matching TRBD1. V gave up 4 bases and J gave up 3 bases; unmatched junction bases: 4. The germline gives CDR1 SGDLS, CDR2 YYNGEE. The length of the CDR3 is 14 residues. The CDR3 DNA follows: TGTGCCAGCAGCTCAGGGGACAGGGGCTACGAGCAGTACTTC. It codes for CASSSGDRGYEQYF.

This clonotype was seen ten or more times. The rearrangement uses TRBV6-2 or TRBV6-3 and TRBJ2-2; possibly TRBD2 for D (6 bases). The germline CDR1 and CDR2 sequences are MNHEY and SVGEGT. The CDR3 covers 15 residues. Trimming took 6 bases from V and 7 from J, leaving 18 bases between them. The CDR3 is CASSQGLFRNGELFF. Here the CDR3 DNA reads TGTGCCAGCAGCCAGGGACTCTTTCGCAACGGGGAGCTGTTTTTT.

The gene calls are TRBV27 and TRBJ2-7, with 11 bases matching TRBD2. Germline V CDR1 and CDR2: MNHEY, SMNVEV (reference sequence). This CDR3 has 15 residues. V trimming: 5 bases; J trimming: 0 bases; junction bases outside the gene matches: 3. This CDR3 reads CASSPTSGNSYEQYF. DNA of the CDR3: TGTGCCAGCAGTCCGACTAGCGGGAACTCCTACGAGCAGTACTTC.